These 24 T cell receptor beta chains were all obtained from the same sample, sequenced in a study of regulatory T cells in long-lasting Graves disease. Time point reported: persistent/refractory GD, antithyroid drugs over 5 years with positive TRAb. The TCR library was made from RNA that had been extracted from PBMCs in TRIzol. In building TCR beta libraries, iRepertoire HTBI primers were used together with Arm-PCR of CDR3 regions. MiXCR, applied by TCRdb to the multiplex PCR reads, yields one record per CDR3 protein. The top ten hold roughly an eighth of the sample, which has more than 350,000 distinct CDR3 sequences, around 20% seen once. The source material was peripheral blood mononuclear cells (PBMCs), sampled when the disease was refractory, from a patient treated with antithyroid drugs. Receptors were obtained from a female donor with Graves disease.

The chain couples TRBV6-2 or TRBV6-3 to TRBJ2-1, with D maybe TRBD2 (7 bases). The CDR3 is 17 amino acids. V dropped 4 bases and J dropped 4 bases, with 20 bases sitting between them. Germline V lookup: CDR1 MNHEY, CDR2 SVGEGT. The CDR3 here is CASSLGDKGLGYNEQFF. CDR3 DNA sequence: TGTGCCAGCAGTTTGGGGGACAAAGGACTAGGTTACAATGAGCAGTTCTTC.

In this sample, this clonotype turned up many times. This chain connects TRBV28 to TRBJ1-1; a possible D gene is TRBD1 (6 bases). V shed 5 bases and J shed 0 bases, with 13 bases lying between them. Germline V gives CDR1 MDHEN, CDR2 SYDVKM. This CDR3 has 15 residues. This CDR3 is CASSRPTGMNTEAFF. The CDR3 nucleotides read TGTGCCAGCAGTAGACCGACAGGCATGAACACTGAAGCTTTCTTT.

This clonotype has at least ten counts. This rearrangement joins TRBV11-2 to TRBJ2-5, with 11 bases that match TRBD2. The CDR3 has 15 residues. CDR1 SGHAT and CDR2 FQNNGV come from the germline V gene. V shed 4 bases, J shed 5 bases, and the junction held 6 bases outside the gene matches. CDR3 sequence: CASSSIIAGGETQYF. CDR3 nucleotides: TGTGCCAGCAGCTCCATCATAGCGGGAGGGGAGACCCAGTACTTC.

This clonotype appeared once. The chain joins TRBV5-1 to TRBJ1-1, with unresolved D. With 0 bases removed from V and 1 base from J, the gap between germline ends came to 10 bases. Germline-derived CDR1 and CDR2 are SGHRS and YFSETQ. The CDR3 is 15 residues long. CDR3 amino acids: CASSLDPGGNTEAFF. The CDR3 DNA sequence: TGCGCCAGCAGCTTGGATCCGGGCGGGAACACTGAAGCTTTCTTT. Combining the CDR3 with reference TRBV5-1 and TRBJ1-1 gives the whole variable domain KAGVTQTPRYLIKTRGQQVTLSCSPISGHRSVSWYQQTPGQGLQFLFEYFSETQRNKGNFPGRFSGRQFSNSRSEMNVSTLELGDSALYLCASSLDPGGNTEAFFGQGTRLTVV.

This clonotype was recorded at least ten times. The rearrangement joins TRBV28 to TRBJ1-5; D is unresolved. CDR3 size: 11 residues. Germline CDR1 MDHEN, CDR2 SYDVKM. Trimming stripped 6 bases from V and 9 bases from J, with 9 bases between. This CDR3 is CASSRLRPQHF. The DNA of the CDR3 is TGTGCCAGCAGCCGCCTTCGGCCCCAGCATTTT.

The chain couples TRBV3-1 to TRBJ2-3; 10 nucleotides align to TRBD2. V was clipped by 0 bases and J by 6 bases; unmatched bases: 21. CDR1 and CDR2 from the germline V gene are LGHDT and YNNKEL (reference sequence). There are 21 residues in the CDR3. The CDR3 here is CASSQEARLAGAQGFRDTQYF. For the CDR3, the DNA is TGTGCCAGCAGCCAAGAAGCTCGGCTAGCGGGAGCCCAAGGGTTTCGCGATACGCAGTATTTT.

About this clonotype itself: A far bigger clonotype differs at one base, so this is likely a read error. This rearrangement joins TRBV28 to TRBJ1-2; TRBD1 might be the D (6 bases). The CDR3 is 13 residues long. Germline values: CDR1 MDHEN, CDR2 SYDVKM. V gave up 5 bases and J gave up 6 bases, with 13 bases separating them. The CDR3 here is CASSDDTGHGYTF. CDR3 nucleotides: TGTGCCAGCAGTGACGATACAGGGCATGGCTACACCTTC.

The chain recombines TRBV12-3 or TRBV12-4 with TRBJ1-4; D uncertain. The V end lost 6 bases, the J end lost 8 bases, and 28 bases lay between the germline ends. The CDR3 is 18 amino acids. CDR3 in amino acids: CASRPLAGVDVAVEKLFF. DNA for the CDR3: TGTGCCAGCAGACCCCTAGCGGGAGTCGACGTGGCGGTCGAAAAACTGTTTTTT.

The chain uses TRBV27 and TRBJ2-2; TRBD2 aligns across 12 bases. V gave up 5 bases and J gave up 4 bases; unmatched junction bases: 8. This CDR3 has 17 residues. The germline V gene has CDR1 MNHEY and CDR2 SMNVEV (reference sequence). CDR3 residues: CASSPIGLAGSTGELFF. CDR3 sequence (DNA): TGTGCCAGCAGTCCCATAGGACTAGCGGGATCCACCGGGGAGCTGTTTTTT.

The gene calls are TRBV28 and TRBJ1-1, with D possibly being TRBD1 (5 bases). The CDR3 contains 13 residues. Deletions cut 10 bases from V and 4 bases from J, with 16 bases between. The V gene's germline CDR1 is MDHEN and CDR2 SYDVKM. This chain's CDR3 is CAITWEGTTEAFF. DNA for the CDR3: TGTGCCATCACTTGGGAGGGGACCACTGAAGCTTTCTTT.

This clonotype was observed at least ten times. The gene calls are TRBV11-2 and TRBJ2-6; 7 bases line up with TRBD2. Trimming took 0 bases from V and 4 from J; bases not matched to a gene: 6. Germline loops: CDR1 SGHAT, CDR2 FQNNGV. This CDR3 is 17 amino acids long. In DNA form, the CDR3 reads TGTGCCAGCAGCTTAGAGTTCCGCGGGAGAGGGGCCAACGTCCTGACTTTC. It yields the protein CASSLEFRGRGANVLTF. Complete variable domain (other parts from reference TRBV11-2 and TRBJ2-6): EAGVAQSPRYKIIEKRQSVAFWCNPISGHATLYWYQQILGQGPKLLIQFQNNGVVDDSQLPKDRFSAERLKGVDSTLKIQPAKLEDSAVYLCASSLEFRGRGANVLTFGAGSRLTVL.

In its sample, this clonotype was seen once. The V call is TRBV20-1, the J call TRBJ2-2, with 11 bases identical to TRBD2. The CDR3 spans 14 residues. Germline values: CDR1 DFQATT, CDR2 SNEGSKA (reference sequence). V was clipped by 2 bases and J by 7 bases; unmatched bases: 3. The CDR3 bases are TGCAGTGCTAGACCGGGACTAGCGGTCGGGGAGCTGTTTTTT. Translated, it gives CSARPGLAVGELFF.

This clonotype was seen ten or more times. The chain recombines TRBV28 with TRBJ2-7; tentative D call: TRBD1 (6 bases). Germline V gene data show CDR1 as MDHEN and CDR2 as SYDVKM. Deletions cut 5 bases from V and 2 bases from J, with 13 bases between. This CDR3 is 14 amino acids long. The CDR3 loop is CASSPWDIAYEQYF. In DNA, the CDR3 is TGTGCCAGCAGTCCCTGGGACATCGCCTACGAGCAGTACTTC.

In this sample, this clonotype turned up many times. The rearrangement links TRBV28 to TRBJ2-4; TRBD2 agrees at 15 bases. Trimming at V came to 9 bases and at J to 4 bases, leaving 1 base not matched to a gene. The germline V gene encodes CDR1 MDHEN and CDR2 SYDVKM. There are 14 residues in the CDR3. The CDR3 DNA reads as TGTGCCAGAGGGACTAGCGGGAGGAAAAACATTCAGTACTTC. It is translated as CARGTSGRKNIQYF.

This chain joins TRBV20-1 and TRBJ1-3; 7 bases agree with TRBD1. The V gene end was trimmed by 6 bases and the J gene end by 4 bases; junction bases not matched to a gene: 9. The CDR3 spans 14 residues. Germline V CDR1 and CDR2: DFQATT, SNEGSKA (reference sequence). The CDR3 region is CSAGKTGTGNTIYF. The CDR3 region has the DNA TGCAGTGCAGGAAAGACAGGGACAGGAAACACCATATATTTT.

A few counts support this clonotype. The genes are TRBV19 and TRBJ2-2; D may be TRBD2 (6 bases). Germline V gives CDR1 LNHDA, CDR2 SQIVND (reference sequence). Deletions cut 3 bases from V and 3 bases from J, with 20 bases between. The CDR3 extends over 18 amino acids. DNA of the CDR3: TGTGCCAGTAGTATTCGCAGTAGGACGGGAGTAGACACCGGGGAGCTGTTTTTT. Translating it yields CASSIRSRTGVDTGELFF.

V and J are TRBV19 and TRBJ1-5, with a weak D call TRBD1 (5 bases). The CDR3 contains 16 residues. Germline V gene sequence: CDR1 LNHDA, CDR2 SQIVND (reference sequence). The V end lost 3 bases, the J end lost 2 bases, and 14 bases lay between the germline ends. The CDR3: CASSIAARVGNQPQHF. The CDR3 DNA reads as TGTGCCAGTAGTATCGCTGCCAGGGTTGGCAATCAGCCCCAGCATTTT.

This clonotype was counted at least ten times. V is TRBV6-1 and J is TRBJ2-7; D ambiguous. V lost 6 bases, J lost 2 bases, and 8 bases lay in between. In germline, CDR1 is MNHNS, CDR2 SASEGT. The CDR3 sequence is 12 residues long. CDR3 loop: CASSPRPYEQYF. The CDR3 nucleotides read TGTGCCAGCAGCCCCCGTCCCTACGAGCAGTACTTC.

The CDR3 spells CASSQLAGTSYEQYF. The DNA of the CDR3 is TGCGCCAGCAGCCAACTAGCGGGGACCTCCTACGAGCAGTACTTC. V is TRBV4-1 and J is TRBJ2-7, with 9 bases aligning to TRBD2. CDR1 MGHRA and CDR2 YSYEKL come from the germline V gene. The CDR3 consists of 15 residues. Losses at the gene ends were 2 bases for V and 0 bases for J; bases not matched to a gene: 2.

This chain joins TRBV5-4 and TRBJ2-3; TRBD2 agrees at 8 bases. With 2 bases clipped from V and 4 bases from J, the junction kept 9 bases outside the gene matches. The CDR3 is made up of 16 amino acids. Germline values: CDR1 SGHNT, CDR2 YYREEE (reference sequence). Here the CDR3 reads CASSFRAGGSADTQYF. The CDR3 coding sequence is TGTGCCAGCAGCTTCAGGGCGGGAGGATCGGCAGATACGCAGTATTTT.

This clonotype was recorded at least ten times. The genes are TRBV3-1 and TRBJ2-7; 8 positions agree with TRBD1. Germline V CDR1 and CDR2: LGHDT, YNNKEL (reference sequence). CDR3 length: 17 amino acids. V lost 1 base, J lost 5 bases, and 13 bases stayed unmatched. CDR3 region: CASSQALGQGGVHEQYF. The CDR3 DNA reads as TGTGCCAGCAGCCAAGCCCTCGGACAGGGTGGAGTCCACGAGCAGTACTTC.

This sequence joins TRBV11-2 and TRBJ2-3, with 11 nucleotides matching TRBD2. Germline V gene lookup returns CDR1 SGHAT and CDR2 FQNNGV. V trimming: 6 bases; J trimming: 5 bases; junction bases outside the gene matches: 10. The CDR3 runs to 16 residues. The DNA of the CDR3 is TGTGCCAGCAGTCCAGGACTAGCGGGCAAGAGAGATACGCAGTATTTT. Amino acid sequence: CASSPGLAGKRDTQYF.

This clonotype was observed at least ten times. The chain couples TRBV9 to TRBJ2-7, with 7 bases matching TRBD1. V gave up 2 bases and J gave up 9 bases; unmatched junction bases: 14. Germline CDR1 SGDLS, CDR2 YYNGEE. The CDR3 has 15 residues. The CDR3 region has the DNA TGTGCCAGCAGCGTCGGGACAGATCTCACTACGCCGCAGTACTTC. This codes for CASSVGTDLTTPQYF.

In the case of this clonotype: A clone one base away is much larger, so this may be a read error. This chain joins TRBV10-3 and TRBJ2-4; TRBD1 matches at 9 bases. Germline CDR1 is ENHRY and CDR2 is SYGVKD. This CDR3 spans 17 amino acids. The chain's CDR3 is CALSSGQGNLAKNIQYF. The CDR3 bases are TGTGCCCTCAGTTCGGGACAGGGCAATCTAGCCAAAAACATTCAGTACTTC.